This T cell receptor (beta chain) was profiled in a study of glioma-infiltrating T cells. Broader study findings: Tissue-blood divergence was below expectation in non-neoplastic patients, above in gliomas. Only very few CDR3 sequences appeared in both tissue and blood.

The iRepertoire nested amplicon-rescue multiplex PCR amplified TCR alpha and beta CDR3s from RNA. Input was about 85-450 ng of tissue mRNA or PBMC total RNA. A single record per CDR3 protein comes from TCRdb applying MiXCR to the multiplex PCR reads. The table shows 100,000 to 150,000 distinct CDR3 sequences, with around 25% occurring only once. The CDR3 has 17 amino acids. CDR1 and CDR2 from the germline V gene are SGHTA and FQGNSA. As to this clonotype: What it binds is not known. The junction and the germline gene differ at one end; a read error may be behind it.

The sample was glioma tissue, nonneoplastic brain tissue, or PBMCs (not recorded which). The receptor comes from a human donor with low-grade glioma or glioblastoma, undergoing nonglioma brain surgery, or in good health (not recorded which). The chain carries TRBV7-2 and TRBJ2-1; 9 bases match TRBD2. The CDR3 loop reads CASSLGGRGGSYNEQSF. The CDR3 DNA reads as TGTGCCAGCAGCCTCGGGGGGCGGGGGGGCTCCTACAATGAGCAGTCCTTC.